The 27 T cell receptor beta chains below come from one sample, sequenced in a study of blood T cell repertoires in COVID-19 (dated by TCRdb to 2020 to 2021). The method behind the library was the immunoSEQ multiplex PCR assay. In its TCRdb copy, this immuneACCESS table keeps in-frame sequences only and misses some clones. Where compared with another copy, unresolved V genes explain less than half of these, and the others have no known cause. For this sample the table gives about 120,000 clones, of which around 85% were detected only once. The ten largest clones take up about 8% of the sample. The sequenced sample consisted of peripheral blood. All receptors derive from a man aged 65-85 years who had recovered from COVID-19.

The rearrangement joins TRBV11-1 to TRBJ2-5; 11 nucleotides align to TRBD1. CDR3 length: 14 residues. J was trimmed by 4 bases and V by 5 bases; bases with no gene match: 3. Germline assignment: CDR1 SGHAT and CDR2 FQDESV (reference sequence). CDR3: CASSRDRGLETQYF. CDR3 DNA: TGTGCCAGCAGCCGGGACAGGGGGTTAGAGACCCAGTACTTC.

V is TRBV7-2 and J is TRBJ2-7; 9 bases line up with TRBD2. Germline trimming cut 6 bases from V and 3 bases from J; bases unmatched to any gene: 6. This CDR3 spans 14 amino acids. The germline CDR1 and CDR2 sequences are SGHTA and FQGNSA. Here the CDR3 DNA reads TGTGCCAGCAGGGCGGGACTAGCTTTCTACGAGCAGTACTTC. Its protein product is CASRAGLAFYEQYF.

The chain recombines TRBV11-2 with TRBJ2-7; the D gene is possibly TRBD2 (6 bases). V was shortened by 3 bases and J by 5 bases, with 14 bases between the two germline ends. The CDR3 sequence is 14 residues long. Germline CDR1 reads SGHAT; CDR2 reads FQNNGV. This chain's CDR3 is CASSLTSVWNEQYF. Here the CDR3 DNA reads TGTGCCAGCAGCTTGACTAGTGTCTGGAACGAGCAGTACTTC.

The chain uses TRBV7-9 and TRBJ1-4, with TRBD1 identical over 10 bases. J was trimmed by 8 bases and V by 5 bases; bases with no gene match: 8. The CDR3 is 15 residues long. Germline CDR1 and CDR2: SEHNR and FQNEAQ (reference sequence). The CDR3 loop reads CASSTRQGAQEKLFF. The CDR3 DNA is TGTGCCAGCAGCACAAGACAGGGGGCTCAGGAAAAACTGTTTTTT.

CDR3 nucleotide sequence: TGTGCCAGCAGCTTAGGTACCGGGGATACGCAGTATTTT. Protein product: CASSLGTGDTQYF. The genes are TRBV7-2 and TRBJ2-3; no firm D call. V was cut by 1 base and J by 6 bases, with 8 bases left in between. This CDR3 has 13 amino acids. The germline V gene has CDR1 SGHTA and CDR2 FQGNSA.

There are a few counts of this clone. The chain has TRBV4-1 and TRBJ1-1; TRBD1 agrees at 9 bases. This CDR3 region has 15 residues. The J segment lost 6 bases and the V segment lost 6 bases, leaving 11 bases of the junction unmatched. Germline assignment: CDR1 MGHRA and CDR2 YSYEKL. CDR3 sequence (DNA): TGCGCCAGCAGACAAACAGGGGGCCGGGTGTCTGAAGCTTTCTTT. Translated: CASRQTGGRVSEAFF.

The gene calls are TRBV25-1 and TRBJ2-1; 10 bases fit TRBD1. The CDR3 sequence is 17 residues long. CDR1 and CDR2 (germline): MGHDK, SYGVNS. The V and J ends lost 4 bases and 6 bases, in that order; junction bases with no gene match: 12. CDR3 residues: CASSVHRGTGELNEQFF. CDR3 coding DNA: TGTGCCAGCAGTGTGCACCGGGGGACAGGGGAGCTCAATGAGCAGTTCTTC.

Concerning this clone: Germline is not matched at one junction end, which may reflect a read error. The chain uses TRBV7-2 and TRBJ1-5; 8 nucleotides align to TRBD1. This CDR3 comprises 15 residues. Germline CDR1 reads SGHTA; CDR2 reads FQGNSA. The CDR3 sequence: CASSARTGSSQPQHF. In DNA, the CDR3 is TGTGCCAGCAGCGCTCGGACAGGGAGCAGTCAGCCCCAGCATTTT. The whole variable domain, remainder taken from reference TRBV7-2 and TRBJ1-5, is GAGVSQSPSNKVTEKGKDVELRCDPISGHTALYWYRQSLGQGLEFLIYFQGNSAPDKSGLPSDRFSAERTGGSVSTLTIQRTQQEDSAVYLCASSARTGSSQPQHFGDGTRLSIL.

This chain's CDR3 is CASSSGQGAVNGELFF. DNA for the CDR3: TGTGCCAGCAGCTCGGGACAGGGGGCAGTAAACGGGGAGCTGTTTTTT. The rearrangement uses TRBV5-4 and TRBJ2-2, with TRBD1 matching over 12 bases. The junction had 7 bases not matched to a gene; V was cut back by 3 bases and J by 7 bases. Germline CDR1 reads SGHNT; CDR2 reads YYREEE (reference sequence). CDR3 length equals 16 residues.

V is TRBV5-8 and J is TRBJ2-2; no reliable D call. CDR1 and CDR2 from the germline V gene are SGHTS and YDEGEE. The CDR3 is 11 amino acids. The germline V and J ends were trimmed by 1 base and 8 bases, with 3 bases remaining between them. CDR3: CASSLPGELFF. For the CDR3, the DNA is TGTGCCAGCAGCTTGCCGGGGGAGCTGTTTTTT.

The chain joins TRBV4-1 to TRBJ2-4; 8 nucleotides align to TRBD2. The germline CDR1 and CDR2 sequences are MGHRA and YSYEKL. Germline trimming cut 3 bases from V and 3 bases from J; bases unmatched to any gene: 10. The CDR3 is 17 amino acids. CDR3 sequence: CASSQPLSGRGKNIQYF. CDR3 bases: TGCGCCAGCAGCCAGCCCCTAAGCGGGAGAGGCAAAAACATTCAGTACTTC.

This clone was counted a single time. V usage is TRBV18 and J usage is TRBJ1-2; D might be TRBD1 (5 bases). The germline V gene has CDR1 KGHSH and CDR2 LQKENI. The CDR3 spans 15 residues. The V end was cut by 0 bases, the J end by 0 bases, with 8 bases between. CDR3 protein: CASSPPAGTNYGYTF. The DNA of the CDR3 is TGTGCCAGCTCACCACCGGCAGGGACTAACTATGGCTACACCTTC.

This rearrangement joins TRBV20-1 to TRBJ2-1; D might be TRBD1 (5 bases). Germline V gives CDR1 DFQATT, CDR2 SNEGSKA (reference sequence). This CDR3 region has 11 residues. Trimming shortened V by 0 bases and J by 10 bases, and 7 bases separated the two germline ends. CDR3 DNA sequence: TGCAGTGCTAGAGATGACAGCGAGCAGTTCTTC. It encodes CSARDDSEQFF.

The CDR3 sequence: CASSSRDREIGELFF. CDR3 nucleotide sequence: TGCGCCAGCAGTTCCCGGGACAGGGAGATCGGGGAGCTGTTTTTT. J is TRBJ2-2 and V is TRBV23-1, with 9 positions matching TRBD1. TRBV23-1 is placed among ORFs of uncertain function. V dropped 5 bases and J dropped 7; count of bases not matched to a gene: 8. The CDR3 consists of 15 residues.

The chain joins TRBV5-1 to TRBJ1-1; 7 bases map to TRBD1. CDR3 length equals 13 residues. Germline CDR1 and CDR2: SGHRS and YFSETQ. After removal of 2 bases from V and 3 bases from J, the junction contained 1 base not matched to a gene. The CDR3 DNA follows: TGCGCCAGCAGCTTAGGGACAGACACTGAAGCTTTCTTT. It encodes CASSLGTDTEAFF.

The chain employs TRBV27 and TRBJ2-7; possible D gene TRBD1, 6 bases. The CDR3 is 14 amino acids. Germline V gene lookup returns CDR1 MNHEY and CDR2 SMNVEV (reference sequence). V was shortened by 5 bases and J by 2 bases, with 13 bases between the two germline ends. The CDR3 reads CASSPTGWTYEQYF. The CDR3 region has the DNA TGTGCCAGCAGTCCAACAGGGTGGACCTACGAGCAGTACTTC.

The CDR3 spells CASRPVGDRSFNEQFF. CDR3 nucleotide sequence: TGTGCCAGCAGGCCCGTAGGGGACAGGAGCTTCAATGAGCAGTTCTTC. The rearrangement links TRBV5-6 to TRBJ2-1; TRBD1 matches at 8 bases. V was pared by 5 bases and J by 6 bases, with 13 bases of the junction left unmatched. This CDR3 has 16 residues. CDR1 SGHDT and CDR2 YYEEEE come from the germline V gene.

The CDR3 sequence is CASSSGQETQYF. The DNA of the CDR3 is TGTGCCAGCAGCTCCGGCCAAGAGACCCAGTACTTC. J is TRBJ2-5 and V is TRBV11-2; the D is unclear. Trimming shortened V by 4 bases and J by 1 base, and 4 bases separated the two germline ends. The CDR3 runs to 12 residues. Germline values: CDR1 SGHAT, CDR2 FQNNGV.

The chain employs TRBV6-2 or TRBV6-3 and TRBJ2-7; 7 nucleotides line up with TRBD2. CDR1 is MNHEY and CDR2 is SVGEGT in the germline V gene. The CDR3 has 16 residues. V was clipped by 5 bases and J by 2 bases; unmatched bases: 12. CDR3 bases: TGTGCCAGCAGTCGACCTGGGGGGGAGGAGGCCTACGAGCAGTACTTC. This codes for CASSRPGGEEAYEQYF.

This clone showed up just once. The chain recombines TRBV5-1 with TRBJ2-5; 15 bases are a match to TRBD2. V gave up 0 bases and J gave up 1 base; unmatched junction bases: 4. The CDR3 has 18 residues. The germline V gene has CDR1 SGHRS and CDR2 YFSETQ. The CDR3 is CASSLAGTSGGIQETQYF. CDR3 DNA: TGCGCCAGCAGCTTGGCCGGGACTAGCGGGGGGATCCAAGAGACCCAGTACTTC.

The chain links TRBV5-1 to TRBJ2-1, with D maybe TRBD1 (5 bases). Trimming pared 0 bases from V and 7 bases from J, leaving 17 bases between. Germline CDR1 and CDR2: SGHRS and YFSETQ. This CDR3 is 16 amino acids long. The DNA for the CDR3 is TGCGCCAGCAGCTTGGTAGGGGCTGGGCTAGGTAATGAGCAGTTCTTC. It encodes CASSLVGAGLGNEQFF.

The chain joins TRBV18 to TRBJ1-2; the D is unclear. The CDR3 runs 14 residues. Per the germline V gene, CDR1 is KGHSH and CDR2 is LQKENI. Deletions cut 3 bases from V and 7 bases from J, with 15 bases between. The CDR3 spells CASSPREDRGGYTF. CDR3 sequence (DNA): TGTGCCAGCTCACCGCGGGAAGATCGGGGTGGCTACACCTTC.

In the case of this clone: Other nucleotide sequences in the sample specify the same CDR3. This chain uses TRBV3-1 (or the pseudogene TRBV3-2) with TRBJ2-5; TRBD1 matches 10 bases. J gave up 5 bases and V 3 bases, and 6 bases lay outside the gene matches. This CDR3 is built from 15 residues. Per germline, CDR1 LGHDT and CDR2 YNNKEL (reference sequence). CDR3: CASSHWDRGPETQYF. The CDR3, as DNA: TGTGCCAGCAGCCATTGGGACAGGGGCCCCGAGACCCAGTACTTC.

The chain links TRBV29-1 to TRBJ2-7, with D unresolved. Germline CDR1 and CDR2: SQVTM and ANQGSEA. V gave up 7 bases and J gave up 6 bases, with 13 bases separating them. CDR3 length: 11 residues. The CDR3 sequence: CSAATSAEQYF. The CDR3 DNA reads as TGCAGCGCCGCCACCAGCGCCGAGCAGTACTTC.

J is TRBJ1-4 and V is TRBV4-2; D remains ambiguous. V shed 0 bases and J shed 2 bases, with 7 bases lying between them. The CDR3 spans 15 residues. Germline CDR1 and CDR2: LGHNA and YNFKEQ. CDR3 protein: CASSQEFQTNEKLFF. The CDR3 nucleotides are TGTGCCAGCAGCCAAGAATTTCAGACTAATGAAAAACTGTTTTTT.

This clone was recorded only once. This sequence joins TRBV30 and TRBJ2-6; TRBD1 matches 11 bases. The V gene end was trimmed by 8 bases and the J gene end by 4 bases; junction bases not matched to a gene: 13. Germline V gene data show CDR1 as GTSNPN and CDR2 as SVGIG (reference sequence). This CDR3 contains 17 residues. The CDR3 region is CAGIRTGGRSGANVLTF. The DNA of the CDR3 is TGTGCCGGAATTAGGACAGGGGGCCGCTCGGGGGCCAACGTCCTGACTTTC.

This clone appeared a single time. The chain carries TRBV3-1 (or the pseudogene TRBV3-2) and TRBJ1-1; D unclear. Trimming pared 2 bases from V and 0 bases from J, leaving 10 bases between. Per germline, CDR1 LGHDT and CDR2 YNNKEL (reference sequence). The CDR3 is made up of 15 amino acids. CDR3 residues: CASSQSPGMNTEAFF. For the CDR3, the DNA is TGTGCCAGCAGCCAATCCCCGGGGATGAACACTGAAGCTTTCTTT.